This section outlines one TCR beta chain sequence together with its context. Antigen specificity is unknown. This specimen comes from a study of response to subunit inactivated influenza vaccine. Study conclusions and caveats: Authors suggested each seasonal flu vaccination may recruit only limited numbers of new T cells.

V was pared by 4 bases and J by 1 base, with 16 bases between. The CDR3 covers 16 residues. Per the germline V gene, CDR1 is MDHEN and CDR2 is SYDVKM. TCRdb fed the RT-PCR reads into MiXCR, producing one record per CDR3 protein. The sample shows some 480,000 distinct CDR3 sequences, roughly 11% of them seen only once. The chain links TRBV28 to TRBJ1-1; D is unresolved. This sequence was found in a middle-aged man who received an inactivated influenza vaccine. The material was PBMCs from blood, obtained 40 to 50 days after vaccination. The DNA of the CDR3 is TGTGCCAGCAGTTCCAATATGCGGACTCGGAACACTGAAGCTTTCTTT. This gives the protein CASSSNMRTRNTEAFF. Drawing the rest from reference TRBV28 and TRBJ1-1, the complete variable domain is DVKVTQSSRYLVKRTGEKVFLECVQDMDHENMFWYRQDPGLGLRLIYFSYDVKMKEKGDIPEGYSVSREKKERFSLILESASTNQTSMYLCASSSNMRTRNTEAFFGQGTRLTVV.